The clone carrying this T cell receptor (beta chain) was recorded a few times. TCRdb re-called the 5' RACE reads with MiXCR, one entry per CDR3 protein. This sample has around 130,000 distinct CDR3 sequences; 9.3% occur once, and the top ten carry roughly 3.4%. This entry comes from a study of CD8 T cells in ankylosing spondylitis. Sequenced input: blood, either unsorted or a sorted T cell fraction (not recorded which). This clonotype originated in a male donor with ankylosing spondylitis or in good health (not recorded which).

The CDR3 nucleotides read TGCAGTGCTGCAAACCCACGACAGAAGAGGAACACTGAAGCTTTCTTT. Translating it yields CSAANPRQKRNTEAFF. This chain joins TRBV20-1 and TRBJ1-1, with D perhaps matching TRBD1 (5 bases). The V gene's germline CDR1 is DFQATT and CDR2 SNEGSKA (reference sequence). V was pared by 5 bases and J by 1 base, with 20 bases between. This CDR3 comprises 16 residues.